This TCR beta chain was identified in a study of blood T cells in healthy people across ages. CDR3 length: 15 residues. Germline V lookup: CDR1 KGHDR, CDR2 SFDVKD. Primers used in a second PCR of about 7 to 12 cycles were a sample-barcoded 5' primer and a J-beta primer mix. One entry per CDR3 protein results from TCRdb running MiXCR on the 5' RACE reads. The profile shows about 1.4 million distinct CDR3 sequences, roughly 60% of them singletons. This rearrangement joins TRBV24-1 to TRBJ2-4; 9 bases are a match to TRBD1. The J call may be incorrect, as the DNA end agrees better with TRBJ2-5. Sample: blood. This TCR came from a man aged 18 to 30 in good health. The CDR3 reads CATSDRRDREETQYF. CDR3 nucleotide sequence: TGTGCCACCAGTGATCGCCGGGACAGGGAAGAGACCCAGTACTTC.